A selection of T cell receptor beta chains follows, all from one sample in a study of cytomegalovirus exposure and HLA in healthy donors. Profiling relied on immunoSEQ multiplex PCR, and the TCRdb table lists in-frame clones only, not all of them. The sample records approximately 150,000 clones, roughly 70% being singletons. The sample consisted of PBMCs. The receptors shown here come from a woman aged 18-35 years in good health and CMV-seropositive. Both conserved end residues are part of each CDR3. D genes are given only for firm matches.

>TRBV7-9|NA|TRBJ2-7|14
CASSFGGAAYEQYF
>TRBV13|NA|TRBJ2-7|12
CASSLAGYEQYF
>TRBV10-1|NA|TRBJ1-5|15
CASNNRVSCNQPQHF
>TRBV7-2|NA|TRBJ1-6|14
CASRSSSANSPLHF
>TRBV4-2|TRBD1|TRBJ1-2|14
CASSQGTGHYGYTF
>TRBV7-9|TRBD2|TRBJ2-5|15
CASSSTSGGAETQYF
>TRBV4-1|TRBD2|TRBJ2-5|17
CASSQYQAGLGGETQYF
>TRBV11-2|TRBD2|TRBJ2-3|15
CASTRGGTGTDTQYF
>TRBV9|NA|TRBJ1-6|18
CASSATVRSSSYNSPLHF
>TRBV12-1|NA|TRBJ2-5|16
CASSFCSGLGTETQYF
>TRBV19|NA|TRBJ1-6|14
CASSFPPGNSPLHF
>TRBV7-2|NA|TRBJ1-2|15
CASSLDWQAPGGYTF
>TRBV19|NA|TRBJ1-5|17
CASSIRQDSGSNQPQHF
>TRBV27|NA|TRBJ2-1|15
CASSLTGNSYNEQFF
>TRBV19|NA|TRBJ1-6|17
CASRPHRPGQNNSPLHF
>TRBV13|NA|TRBJ1-1|14
CASSLTLGNTEAFF
>TRBV18|TRBD1|TRBJ1-2|14
CASSDRTGLYGYTF
>TRBV2|TRBD2|TRBJ2-3|14
CASRVPGLVDTQYF
>TRBV30|NA|TRBJ1-1|13
CAWSVPGRTEAFF
>TRBV18|TRBD1|TRBJ2-7|15
CASSPSDRASYEQYF
>TRBV6-6|NA|TRBJ1-2|14
CASLLQEAPDGYTF
>TRBV9|NA|TRBJ1-3|15
CASSVGAGAGNTIYF
>TRBV4-2|TRBD1|TRBJ2-7|15
CASSQYGTGRHEQYF
>TRBV9|NA|TRBJ1-1|16
CASSVEGGRDMNEAFF
>TRBV5-4|NA|TRBJ2-5|15
CASSFGTQVLGTQYF
>TRBV19|NA|TRBJ1-1|13
CASSIGAYTEAFF
>TRBV9|TRBD1|TRBJ1-2|17
CASSVGNTGGSRLGYTF
>TRBV5-1|NA|TRBJ1-2|13
CASSSTPDSGYTF
>TRBV10-3|TRBD1|TRBJ1-2|13
CAIGTGEVIGYTF
>TRBV5-1|NA|TRBJ2-1|15
CASSLVGVSYNEQFF
>TRBV21-1|NA|TRBJ2-7|13
CASTRDTLGGQYF
>TRBV27|TRBD2|TRBJ2-1|16
CASSIGTSGGAYEQFF
>TRBV18|NA|TRBJ1-1|13
CASLPGMNTEAFF
>TRBV7-9|NA|TRBJ1-1|15
CASSLDGGLNTEAFF
>TRBV19|NA|TRBJ2-2|15
CASSIRGGLGGELFF
>TRBV4-2|NA|TRBJ2-7|14
CASSRLGTSYEQYF
>TRBV25-1|NA|TRBJ1-2|15
CASSPPSGGNYGYTF
>TRBV18|NA|TRBJ2-5|13
CASSPEGGETQYF
>TRBV7-9|NA|TRBJ2-5|15
CASSLSSGQQETQYF
>TRBV7-2|NA|TRBJ1-2|13
CASSSDRQYGYTF